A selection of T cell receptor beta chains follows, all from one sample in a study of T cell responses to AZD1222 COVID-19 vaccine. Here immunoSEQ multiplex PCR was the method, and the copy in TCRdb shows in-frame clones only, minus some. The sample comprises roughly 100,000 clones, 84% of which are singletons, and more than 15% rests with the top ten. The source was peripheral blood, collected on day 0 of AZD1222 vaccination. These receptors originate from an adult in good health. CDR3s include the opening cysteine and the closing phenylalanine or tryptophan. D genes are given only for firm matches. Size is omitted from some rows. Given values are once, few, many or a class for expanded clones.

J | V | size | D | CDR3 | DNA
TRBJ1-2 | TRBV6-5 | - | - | CATSPAAYYGYTF | TGTGCCACCTCCCCGGCAGCCTACTATGGCTACACCTTC
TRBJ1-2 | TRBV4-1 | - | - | CASSQQTGTGYGYTF | TGCGCCAGCAGCCAGCAGACAGGTACAGGGTATGGCTACACCTTC
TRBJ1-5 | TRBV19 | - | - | CASSIALQGSGNQPQHF | TGTGCCAGTAGTATTGCCCTACAGGGTTCTGGCAATCAGCCCCAGCATTTT
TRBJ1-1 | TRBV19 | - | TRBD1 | CASRDGQGASEAFF | TGTGCCAGTAGGGACGGACAGGGGGCTTCTGAAGCTTTCTTT
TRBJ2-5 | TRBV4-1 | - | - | CASSQGSYRRETQYF | TGCGCCAGCAGCCAAGGATCGTATAGGCGCGAGACCCAGTACTTC
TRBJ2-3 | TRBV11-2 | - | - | CASSLFGGSTDTQYF | TGTGCCAGCAGCTTATTCGGGGGAAGCACAGATACGCAGTATTTT
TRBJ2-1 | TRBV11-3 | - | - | CASSLVGNSYNEQFF | TGTGCCAGCAGCTTAGTGGGGAACTCCTACAATGAGCAGTTCTTC
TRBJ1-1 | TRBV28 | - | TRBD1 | CASSISGQVLRSFF | TGTGCCAGCAGCATCTCCGGACAGGTACTGAGGTCTTTCTTT
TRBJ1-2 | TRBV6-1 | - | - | CASSEGTPRNGYTF | TGTGCCAGCAGTGAAGGGACCCCGAGGAATGGCTACACCTTC
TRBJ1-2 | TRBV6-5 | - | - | CASTLVGSNGYTF | TGTGCCAGCACCCTAGTGGGGTCGAATGGCTACACCTTC
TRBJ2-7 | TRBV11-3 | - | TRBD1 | CASSFGDRGRDEQYF | TGTGCCAGCAGCTTCGGGGACAGGGGAAGGGACGAGCAGTACTTC
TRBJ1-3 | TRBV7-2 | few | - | CASSFRGGLSGNTIYF | TGTGCCAGCAGCTTCCGGGGCGGCCTTTCTGGAAACACCATATATTTT
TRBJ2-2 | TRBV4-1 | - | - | CASSSRDIYTGELFF | TGCGCCAGCAGCTCCCGGGACATTTACACCGGGGAGCTGTTTTTT
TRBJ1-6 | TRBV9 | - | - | CASSVGGGDSPLHF | TGTGCCAGCAGCGTAGGCGGGGGAGATTCACCCCTCCACTTT
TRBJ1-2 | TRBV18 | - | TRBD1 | CASSPDRTYGYTF | TGTGCCAGCTCACCGGACAGGACATATGGCTACACCTTC
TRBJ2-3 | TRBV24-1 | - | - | CATSDRGPDRTDTQYF | TGTGCCACCAGTGATAGGGGACCCGACCGCACAGATACGCAGTATTTT
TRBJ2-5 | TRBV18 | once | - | CASSRDTQETQYF | TGTGCCAGCTCACGGGACACCCAAGAGACCCAGTACTTC
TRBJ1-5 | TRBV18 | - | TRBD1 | CASSPGTGIQQPQHF | TGTGCCAGCTCACCCGGGACAGGGATCCAACAGCCCCAGCATTTT
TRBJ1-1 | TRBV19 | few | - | CASTDTKGVSEAFF | TGTGCCAGTACCGATACGAAAGGTGTCAGTGAAGCTTTCTTT
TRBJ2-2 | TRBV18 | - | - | CASSPDSANTGELFF | TGTGCCAGCTCACCGGACTCCGCGAACACCGGGGAGCTGTTTTTT
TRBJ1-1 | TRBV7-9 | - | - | CASSIDYSTEAFF | TGTGCCAGCAGCATTGACTATAGCACTGAAGCTTTCTTT
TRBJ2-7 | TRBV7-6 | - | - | CASSPRSRARSSYEQYF | TGTGCCAGCAGCCCTCGTTCGAGGGCAAGAAGCTCCTACGAGCAGTACTTC
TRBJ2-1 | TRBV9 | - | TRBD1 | CASSQRGDRVNEQFF | TGTGCCAGCAGCCAGAGGGGGGACAGGGTCAATGAGCAGTTCTTC
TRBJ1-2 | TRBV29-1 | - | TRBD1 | CSVERDRGNGYTF | TGCAGCGTTGAAAGGGACAGGGGAAATGGCTACACCTTC
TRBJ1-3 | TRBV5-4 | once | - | CASSTKLSSGNTIYF | TGTGCCAGCAGCACGAAATTGAGCTCTGGAAACACCATATATTTT
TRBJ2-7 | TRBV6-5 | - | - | CASSYDLQTSYEQYF | TGTGCCAGCAGTTACGACCTACAGACCTCCTACGAGCAGTACTTC
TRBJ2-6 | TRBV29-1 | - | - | CSVETGRSGANVLTF | TGCAGCGTTGAAACGGGGCGGTCTGGGGCCAACGTCCTGACTTTC
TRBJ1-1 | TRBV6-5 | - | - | CASSYSGAFSGAFF | TGTGCCAGCAGTTACTCAGGCGCCTTCAGTGGAGCTTTCTTT
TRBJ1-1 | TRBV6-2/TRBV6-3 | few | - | CASSYEVRGIGHTEAFF | TGTGCCAGCAGTTACGAAGTCAGGGGAATAGGCCACACTGAAGCTTTCTTT
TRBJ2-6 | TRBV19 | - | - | CASSIDRATSGANVLTF | TGTGCCAGTAGTATAGATAGGGCGACCTCTGGGGCCAACGTCCTGACTTTC
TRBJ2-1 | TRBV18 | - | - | CASSPQKGTYNEQFF | TGTGCCAGCTCACCACAGAAGGGTACCTACAATGAGCAGTTCTTC
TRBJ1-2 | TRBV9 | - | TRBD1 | CASSVSGQGGTYGYTF | TGTGCCAGCAGCGTATCAGGGCAGGGGGGAACCTATGGCTACACCTTC
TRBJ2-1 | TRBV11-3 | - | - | CASSKDFGHNEQFF | TGTGCCAGCTCTAAAGACTTTGGCCACAATGAGCAGTTCTTC
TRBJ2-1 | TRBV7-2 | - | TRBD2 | CASSSSGGNEQFF | TGTGCCAGCAGCTCCTCGGGGGGCAATGAGCAGTTCTTC
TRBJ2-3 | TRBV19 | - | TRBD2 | CASSKTSGGPTDTQYF | TGTGCCAGTAGCAAGACTAGCGGGGGGCCCACAGATACGCAGTATTTT
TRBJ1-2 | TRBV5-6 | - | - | CASSFQGRFYGYTF | TGTGCCAGCAGCTTCCAGGGGAGATTCTATGGCTACACCTTC
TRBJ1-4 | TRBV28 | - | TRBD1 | CASSLPPRLGGEKLFF | TGTGCCAGCAGTTTGCCCCCCCGACTAGGGGGCGAAAAACTGTTTTTT
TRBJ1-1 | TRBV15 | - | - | CATSRRLGVNTEAFF | TGTGCCACCAGCAGACGACTTGGGGTTAACACTGAAGCTTTCTTT
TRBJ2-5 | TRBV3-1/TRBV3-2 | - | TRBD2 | CASSRESGGKTQYF | TGTGCCAGCAGCCGGGAGAGCGGGGGGAAGACCCAGTACTTC
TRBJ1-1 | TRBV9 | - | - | CASSVSGVVAFF | TGTGCCAGCAGCGTATCAGGTGTCGTAGCTTTCTTT
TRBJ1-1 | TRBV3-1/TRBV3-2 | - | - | CASSTSGNTEAFF | TGTGCCAGCAGTACCTCGGGAAACACTGAAGCTTTCTTT
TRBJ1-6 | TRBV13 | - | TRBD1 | CASNPGQGGGNSPLHF | TGTGCCAGCAATCCGGGACAGGGGGGCGGAAATTCACCCCTCCACTTT
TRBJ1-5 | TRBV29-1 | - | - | CSVEAGGNQPQHF | TGCAGCGTGGAAGCCGGCGGCAATCAGCCCCAGCATTTT
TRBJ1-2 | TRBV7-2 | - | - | CASSLVNYGYTF | TGTGCCAGCAGCTTAGTCAACTATGGCTACACCTTC
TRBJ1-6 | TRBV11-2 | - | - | CASSLLSASALHF | TGTGCCAGCAGCTTACTAAGTGCCTCGGCCCTCCACTTT
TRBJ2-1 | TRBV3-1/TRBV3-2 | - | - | CASSQMDVSKAFF | TGTGCCAGCAGCCAGATGGACGTCTCGAAGGCGTTCTTC
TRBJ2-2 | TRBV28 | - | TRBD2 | CASRGGRISGELFF | TGTGCCAGCAGAGGCGGGAGAATTTCCGGGGAGCTGTTTTTT
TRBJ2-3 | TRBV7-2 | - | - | CASSFDRHTDTQYF | TGTGCCAGCAGCTTCGACAGACACACAGATACGCAGTATTTT
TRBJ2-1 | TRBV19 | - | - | CASSTDWRGYNEQFF | TGTGCCAGTAGTACTGACTGGCGGGGTTACAATGAGCAGTTCTTC
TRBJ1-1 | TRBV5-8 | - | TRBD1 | CASSSTGGRNTEAFF | TGTGCCAGCAGCTCCACAGGGGGCAGGAACACTGAAGCTTTCTTT
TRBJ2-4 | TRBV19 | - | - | CASSISVWGDLAKNIQYF | TGTGCCAGTAGTATTAGTGTCTGGGGGGACCTAGCCAAAAACATTCAGTACTTC
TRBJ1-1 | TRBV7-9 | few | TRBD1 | CASSQTGFGAEAFF | TGTGCCAGCAGCCAGACAGGGTTTGGCGCTGAAGCTTTCTTT
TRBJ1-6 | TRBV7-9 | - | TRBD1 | CASSRETGGNSPLHF | TGTGCCAGCAGCCGAGAAACAGGGGGGAATTCACCCCTCCACTTT
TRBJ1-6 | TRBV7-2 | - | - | CASSSSVRALHF | TGTGCCAGCAGCTCATCCGTCCGGGCCCTCCACTTT
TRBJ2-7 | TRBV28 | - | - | CASSTEYEQYF | TGTGCCAGCAGTACTGAGTACGAGCAGTACTTC
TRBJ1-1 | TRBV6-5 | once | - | CASSAGGVVNTEAFF | TGTGCCAGCAGCGCGGGGGGGGTGGTGAACACTGAAGCTTTCTTT
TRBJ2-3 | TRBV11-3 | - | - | CASSFAGGLSTDTQYF | TGTGCCAGCAGCTTTGCTGGGGGGCTTAGCACAGATACGCAGTATTTT
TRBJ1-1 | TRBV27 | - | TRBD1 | CASRSGGDRGMNTEAFF | TGTGCCAGCAGGAGTGGGGGGGACAGGGGAATGAACACTGAAGCTTTCTTT
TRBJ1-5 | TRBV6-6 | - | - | CASSPQPTGPNNQPQHF | TGTGCCAGCAGTCCCCAGCCCACGGGTCCCAACAATCAGCCCCAGCATTTT
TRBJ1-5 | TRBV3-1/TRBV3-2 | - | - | CASSRGRENQPQHF | TGTGCCAGCAGCAGGGGAAGGGAGAATCAGCCCCAGCATTTT